Following are 28 T cell receptor beta chains from one sample sequenced in a study of technical replicates of blood from four donors. Assay used: immunoSEQ multiplex PCR; TCRdb lists only in-frame clones, some missing. The sample has under 85,000 clones; 70% to 90% are singletons. Material: PBMCs. The receptors originated from a human donor in good health. Some clones in this sample may be carry-over from other donors' samples.

This clone was found once. The chain joins TRBV30 to TRBJ2-7; 7 bases are shared with TRBD2. The CDR3 is 13 amino acids. V gave up 3 bases and J gave up 6 bases; unmatched junction bases: 8. The germline CDR1 and CDR2 sequences are GTSNPN and SVGIG (reference sequence). The CDR3 DNA sequence: TGTGCCTGGAGCGGCGGGGGAGGCCTCGAGCAGTACTTC. This translates into CAWSGGGGLEQYF.

The chain is built from TRBV6-5 and TRBJ2-7; 10 bases are shared with TRBD2. J gave up 4 bases and V 6 bases, and 9 bases lay outside the gene matches. The CDR3 runs to 15 residues. Per germline, CDR1 MNHEY and CDR2 SVGAGI. DNA for the CDR3: TGTGCCAGCAGCTCCCTTGAGCGGGGGGGATACGAGCAGTACTTC. Encoded protein: CASSSLERGGYEQYF.

V gene TRBV7-9 combines with J gene TRBJ1-5, with 7 bases aligning to TRBD1. V gave up 5 bases and J gave up 3 bases; unmatched junction bases: 7. From germline, CDR1 is SEHNR and CDR2 FQNEAQ (reference sequence). The CDR3 has 15 residues. The CDR3 sequence: CASSAGQDLNQPQHF. In nucleotides, the CDR3 is TGTGCCAGCAGCGCCGGACAGGACCTCAATCAGCCCCAGCATTTT.

The gene calls are TRBV27 and TRBJ2-2; D ambiguous. CDR1 is MNHEY, CDR2 SMNVEV, per germline (reference sequence). V was cut by 2 bases and J by 0 bases, with 13 bases left in between. The CDR3 is made up of 17 amino acids. The CDR3 sequence is CASSLDLDWANTGELFF. The DNA of the CDR3 is TGTGCCAGCAGTTTAGATTTAGACTGGGCGAACACCGGGGAGCTGTTTTTT.

This rearrangement joins TRBV5-6 to TRBJ2-1, with 11 positions matching TRBD2. This CDR3 has 15 residues. CDR1 SGHDT and CDR2 YYEEEE come from the germline V gene. The trim removed 3 bases at V and 8 bases at J, leaving 7 bases unmatched. The CDR3 is CASSWGLADRDEQFF. In DNA form, the CDR3 reads TGTGCCAGCAGCTGGGGACTAGCGGATAGGGATGAGCAGTTCTTC. The full variable domain, completed using reference TRBV5-6 and TRBJ2-1, is DAGVTQSPTHLIKTRGQQVTLRCSPKSGHDTVSWYQQALGQGPQFIFQYYEEEERQRGNFPDRFSGHQFPNYSSELNVNALLLGDSALYLCASSWGLADRDEQFFGPGTRLTVL.

The chain joins TRBV30 to TRBJ2-2; TRBD2 matches 7 bases. Per the germline V gene, CDR1 is GTSNPN and CDR2 is SVGIG (reference sequence). The CDR3 consists of 15 residues. V gave up 1 base and J gave up 1 base; unmatched junction bases: 3. CDR3 in DNA: TGTGCCTGGAGTGGGGGGGGAGGGAACACCGGGGAGCTGTTTTTT. Translating gives CAWSGGGGNTGELFF.

CDR3: CASSLTLAGNTQYF. CDR3 bases: TGTGCCAGCAGCTTAACACTAGCGGGAAATACGCAGTATTTT. This chain links TRBV11-2 with TRBJ2-3; TRBD2 agrees at 10 bases. V trimming: 2 bases; J trimming: 7 bases; junction bases outside the gene matches: 3. CDR3 length equals 14 residues. CDR1 is SGHAT, CDR2 FQNNGV, per germline.

This chain uses TRBV7-9 with TRBJ1-3; D perhaps matches TRBD1 (6 bases). The V and J ends lost 2 bases and 2 bases respectively, with 7 bases between them. Per germline, CDR1 SEHNR and CDR2 FQNEAQ (reference sequence). The CDR3 runs to 14 residues. CDR3 in DNA: TGTGCCAGCAGCTTAAACAGGGCTGGAAACACCATATATTTT. Translated: CASSLNRAGNTIYF. The full variable domain, rest sourced from reference TRBV7-9 and TRBJ1-3, is DTGVSQNPRHKITKRGQNVTFRCDPISEHNRLYWYRQTLGQGPEFLTYFQNEAQLEKSRLLSDRFSAERPKGSFSTLEIQRTEQGDSAMYLCASSLNRAGNTIYFGEGSWLTVV.

This chain links TRBV6-1 with TRBJ1-1, with D possibly being TRBD1 (6 bases). The V end lost 8 bases, the J end lost 3 bases, and 10 bases lay between the germline ends. CDR3 length equals 12 residues. Germline lookup yields CDR1 MNHNS and CDR2 SASEGT. In DNA, the CDR3 is TGTGCCAGCGGGCAGGGGTACACTGAAGCTTTCTTT. Amino acids: CASGQGYTEAFF.

The chain employs TRBV5-1 and TRBJ1-2; D remains ambiguous. From germline, CDR1 is SGHRS and CDR2 YFSETQ. There are 12 residues in the CDR3. V was cut by 1 base and J by 8 bases, with 9 bases left in between. In DNA, the CDR3 is TGCGCCAGCAGCTTGCCGGGAGACGGCTACACCTTC. It specifies CASSLPGDGYTF.

J is TRBJ2-2 and V is TRBV10-3; D may be TRBD2 (6 bases). CDR1 and CDR2 (germline): ENHRY, SYGVKD. The CDR3 loop spans 15 amino acids. Trimming took 6 bases from V and 7 from J, leaving 18 bases between them. DNA for the CDR3: TGTGCCATCAGGGGAAGAGCTAGCGATAACGGGGAGCTGTTTTTT. Its protein is CAIRGRASDNGELFF.

The gene calls are TRBV7-2 and TRBJ1-1; D is perhaps TRBD1 (6 bases). The CDR3 loop spans 14 amino acids. Germline V lookup: CDR1 SGHTA, CDR2 FQGNSA. The V end was cut by 5 bases, the J end by 4 bases, with 14 bases between. The CDR3 region has the DNA TGTGCCAGCAGCCGACGAGAAGGGGGCACTGAAGCTTTCTTT. Its protein product is CASSRREGGTEAFF. Looking up the rest from reference TRBV7-2 and TRBJ1-1 gives the full variable domain: GAGVSQSPSNKVTEKGKDVELRCDPISGHTALYWYRQSLGQGLEFLIYFQGNSAPDKSGLPSDRFSAERTGGSVSTLTIQRTQQEDSAVYLCASSRREGGTEAFFGQGTRLTVV.

This rearrangement joins TRBV7-3 to TRBJ2-1; a possible D gene is TRBD2 (5 bases). Per the germline V gene, CDR1 is SGHTA and CDR2 is FQGTGA. CDR3 length: 15 amino acids. Trimming took 5 bases from V and 7 from J, leaving 18 bases between them. The DNA of the CDR3 is TGTGCCAGCAGCAGAGAGCCGGGAACGGGGAATGAGCAGTTCTTC. Amino acid sequence: CASSREPGTGNEQFF.

This clone was counted only a few times. The V call is TRBV30, the J call TRBJ1-1; 9 bases align to TRBD1. Germline V gene data show CDR1 as GTSNPN and CDR2 as SVGIG (reference sequence). V shed 3 bases, J shed 11 bases, and the junction held 13 bases outside the gene matches. CDR3 size: 14 residues. CDR3 residues: CAWSEPGQGERAFF. The DNA for the CDR3 is TGTGCCTGGAGCGAACCGGGACAGGGAGAACGCGCTTTCTTT.

The J gene is TRBJ1-5, the V gene TRBV6-1; D is undetermined. Trimming shortened V by 10 bases and J by 6 bases, and 4 bases separated the two germline ends. The CDR3 runs to 9 residues. Looked up from germline, CDR1 is MNHNS and CDR2 is SASEGT. The CDR3 nucleotides read TGTGCCACCGGTCAGCCCCAGCATTTT. The encoded protein is CATGQPQHF.

The chain is built from TRBV7-6 and TRBJ2-1; D not resolved. Germline assignment: CDR1 SGHVS and CDR2 FNYEAQ. The CDR3 runs to 13 residues. The V end lost 5 bases, the J end lost 4 bases, and 9 bases lay between the germline ends. CDR3 loop: CASSVDSYNEQFF. The CDR3 DNA is TGTGCCAGCAGCGTCGACTCATACAATGAGCAGTTCTTC.

The genes are TRBV4-1 and TRBJ2-7, with D tentatively TRBD2 (5 bases). Germline V gives CDR1 MGHRA, CDR2 YSYEKL. This CDR3 has 15 amino acids. Trimming left V 0 bases short and J 3 bases short, with 12 bases between. Here the CDR3 DNA reads TGCGCCAGCAGCCAAGATATTACGGGAAACTACGAGCAGTACTTC. Translated: CASSQDITGNYEQYF.

The rearrangement uses TRBV27 and TRBJ1-2, with D maybe TRBD1 (5 bases). The CDR3 length is 16 residues. Germline V gives CDR1 MNHEY, CDR2 SMNVEV (reference sequence). V lost 2 bases to trimming and J lost 3 bases, with 16 bases between them. This CDR3 is CASSLAGAGRDYGYTF. As DNA, the CDR3 is TGTGCCAGCAGTTTAGCTGGGGCAGGGCGTGACTATGGCTACACCTTC.

This chain links TRBV10-2 with TRBJ2-2, with D tentatively TRBD2 (5 bases). Germline CDR1 WSHSY, CDR2 SAAADI. V lost 8 bases and J lost 3, with 10 bases in between. The CDR3 contains 13 residues. CDR3 DNA sequence: TGCGCCAGCGGGAGCTCTTACACCGGGGAGCTGTTTTTT. This sequence encodes CASGSSYTGELFF.

V is TRBV6-6 and J is TRBJ2-7; weak D call: TRBD1 (6 bases). V was trimmed by 6 bases and J by 3 bases, leaving 15 bases between them. This CDR3 is built from 14 residues. Germline V gives CDR1 MNHNY, CDR2 SVGAGI (reference sequence). The CDR3 DNA reads as TGTGCCAGCAGCTCCTTAGGGGGACACTACGAGCAGTACTTC. It codes for CASSSLGGHYEQYF.

J is TRBJ1-4 and V is TRBV19, with D unclear. Germline assignment: CDR1 LNHDA and CDR2 SQIVND (reference sequence). The V and J ends lost 5 bases and 0 bases respectively, with 7 bases between them. The CDR3 is made up of 14 amino acids. The CDR3 region has the DNA TGTGCCAGTAGTGTTCTAACAACTAATGAAAAACTGTTTTTT. Its translation is CASSVLTTNEKLFF.

The chain has TRBV9 and TRBJ2-2; 14 nucleotides match TRBD2. This CDR3 region has 16 residues. V lost 3 bases, J lost 5 bases, and 3 bases stayed unmatched. Germline loops: CDR1 SGDLS, CDR2 YYNGEE. CDR3 residues: CASSAGLAGGTGELFF. The CDR3, as DNA: TGTGCCAGCAGCGCAGGACTAGCGGGAGGTACCGGGGAGCTGTTTTTT. Full variable domain (missing parts from reference TRBV9 and TRBJ2-2): DSGVTQTPKHLITATGQRVTLRCSPRSGDLSVYWYQQSLDQGLQFLIQYYNGEERAKGNILERFSAQQFPDLHSELNLSSLELGDSALYFCASSAGLAGGTGELFFGEGSRLTVL.

The genes are TRBV5-1 and TRBJ2-5; TRBD1 matches at 9 bases. CDR3 length: 16 amino acids. V was pared by 4 bases and J by 4 bases, with 11 bases of the junction left unmatched. Per the germline V gene, CDR1 is SGHRS and CDR2 is YFSETQ. CDR3 sequence (DNA): TGCGCCAGCAGCGCCTCCGGGACAGGGTTTTTAGAGACCCAGTACTTC. The encoded protein is CASSASGTGFLETQYF.

The CDR3 region is CAWKRGPLYEAFF. The CDR3 nucleotides are TGTGCCTGGAAGCGGGGGCCCCTCTATGAAGCTTTCTTT. The chain employs TRBV30 and TRBJ1-1, with D possibly matching TRBD1 (6 bases). Germline-derived CDR1 and CDR2 are GTSNPN and SVGIG (reference sequence). V lost 4 bases to trimming and J lost 7 bases, with 16 bases between them. There are 13 residues in the CDR3.

This clone was found once. This chain links TRBV19 with TRBJ2-2, with D tentatively TRBD1 (6 bases). V lost 9 bases, J lost 0 bases, and 8 bases lay in between. Per the germline V gene, CDR1 is LNHDA and CDR2 is SQIVND (reference sequence). CDR3 length equals 13 residues. The CDR3 DNA follows: TGTGCCAGCCGGACAGCGAACACCGGGGAGCTGTTTTTT. Protein: CASRTANTGELFF.

The V and J genes are TRBV18 and TRBJ2-7; D may be TRBD1 (6 bases). This CDR3 has 15 amino acids. Germline loops: CDR1 KGHSH, CDR2 LQKENI. Trimming cost V 2 bases and J 0 bases, with 11 bases left between them. CDR3 loop: CASSPTQGSSYEQYF. The DNA of the CDR3 is TGTGCCAGCTCACCAACCCAGGGGAGCTCCTACGAGCAGTACTTC.

This clone was detected once. J is TRBJ2-2 and V is TRBV18, with a possible D match to TRBD1 (5 bases). V lost 6 bases, J lost 4 bases, and 15 bases lay in between. The CDR3 extends over 15 amino acids. The germline CDR1 and CDR2 sequences are KGHSH and LQKENI. CDR3 loop: CASSDHQGSTGELFF. The CDR3 coding sequence is TGTGCCAGCTCTGACCACCAGGGAAGCACCGGGGAGCTGTTTTTT.

The rearrangement uses TRBV15 and TRBJ2-3, with a weak D call TRBD1 (6 bases). Deletions cut 5 bases from V and 6 bases from J, with 21 bases between. The CDR3 loop spans 16 amino acids. Germline values: CDR1 LNHNV, CDR2 YYDKDF (reference sequence). CDR3 in DNA: TGTGCCACCAGCTCTCGCCGGAAGGGGGTCTTGGATACGCAGTATTTT. Encoded protein: CATSSRRKGVLDTQYF.